What follows are 16 T cell receptor beta chains derived from one specimen sequenced in a study of molecular identifiers for immune sequencing clone quantification. MiXCR was run by TCRdb on the PCR reads, yielding one entry per CDR3 protein. The table records a few hundred thousand distinct CDR3 sequences, under 30% of them present only once. Sequenced input: naive CD8+ T cells from blood, with Jurkat cell RNA spiked in. Subset here: FACS-sorted CD8+CD4-CCR7+CD45RA+ naive T cells. The origin of the receptors is a human donor in good health. Some libraries in this study had Jurkat cell RNA spiked in.

This clonotype was detected a few times. The V and J genes are TRBV27 and TRBJ2-1, with D perhaps TRBD1 (6 bases). This CDR3 comprises 15 residues. Between the trimmed V and J ends, which lost 0 bases and 2 bases, there was a span of 8 bases. Per the germline V gene, CDR1 is MNHEY and CDR2 is SMNVEV (reference sequence). The CDR3 reads CASSLSNRAYNEQFF. CDR3 DNA sequence: TGTGCCAGCAGTTTATCCAACAGGGCCTACAATGAGCAGTTCTTC.

This clonotype was counted many times. This chain connects TRBV5-4 to TRBJ2-7, with TRBD2 as a possible D gene (6 bases). V lost 0 bases to trimming and J lost 5 bases, with 12 bases between them. This CDR3 region has 14 residues. CDR1 is SGHNT, CDR2 YYREEE, per germline (reference sequence). The CDR3 DNA reads as TGTGCCAGCAGCTTGGTGGGAGCGGGCGACGAGCAGTACTTC. Translation: CASSLVGAGDEQYF.

This clonotype was detected ten times or more. V gene TRBV4-3 combines with J gene TRBJ2-3, with 8 positions matching TRBD1. The germline V gene encodes CDR1 LGHNA and CDR2 YSLEER. The ends lost 0 bases at V and 6 bases at J; junction bases unmatched: 2. The CDR3 loop spans 14 amino acids. The CDR3 DNA is TGCGCCAGCAGCCAAGAACAGGGGGTTGATACGCAGTATTTT. Its translation is CASSQEQGVDTQYF.

This chain connects TRBV28 to TRBJ2-2; tentatively, D is TRBD1 (5 bases). V dropped 5 bases and J dropped 0 bases, with 13 bases sitting between them. Germline CDR1 is MDHEN and CDR2 is SYDVKM. The CDR3 loop spans 16 amino acids. The CDR3 spells CASSKIRASNTGELFF. The CDR3 bases are TGTGCCAGCAGTAAAATCAGGGCCTCGAACACCGGGGAGCTGTTTTTT.

In its sample, this clonotype was seen many times. The V and J genes are TRBV7-9 and TRBJ2-2, with D unclear. The germline V and J ends were trimmed by 5 bases and 1 base, with 14 bases remaining between them. The CDR3 has 16 residues. In germline, CDR1 is SEHNR, CDR2 FQNEAQ (reference sequence). Here the CDR3 reads CASSTRLAENTGELFF. As DNA, the CDR3 is TGTGCCAGCAGCACAAGACTGGCCGAGAACACCGGGGAGCTGTTTTTT.

About this clonotype: A much larger clonotype is one base distant, so this may be a read error. The rearrangement uses TRBV4-3 and TRBJ2-5; 8 bases match TRBD2. After removal of 5 bases from V and 1 base from J, the junction contained 9 bases not matched to a gene. The CDR3 extends over 16 amino acids. Looked up from germline, CDR1 is LGHNA and CDR2 is YSLEER. The CDR3 DNA reads as TGCGCCAGCAGCTACACTAGCGGAAGATCCCAAGAGACCCAGTACTTC. The encoded protein is CASSYTSGRSQETQYF.

Regarding this clonotype: Just one base apart from a much larger clone, this may be a read error. The chain combines TRBV15 with TRBJ2-3, with 7 bases aligning to TRBD2. This CDR3 region has 15 residues. Trimming at V came to 1 base and at J to 6 bases, leaving 7 bases not matched to a gene. Germline-derived CDR1 and CDR2 are LNHNV and YYDKDF (reference sequence). The CDR3 DNA follows: TGTGCCACCAGCAGAGCTCCAGCGGGGACCGATACGCAGTATTTT. This gives the protein CATSRAPAGTDTQYF.

On this clonotype: This may stem from a read error, because a much larger clone lies one nucleotide away. The rearrangement uses TRBV6-2 or TRBV6-3 and TRBJ2-3; weak D call: TRBD2 (5 bases). CDR1 MNHEY and CDR2 SVGEGT come from the germline V gene. V dropped 7 bases and J dropped 5 bases, with 16 bases sitting between them. The CDR3 covers 14 residues. CDR3 sequence (DNA): TGTGCCAGCAAAAGAGGACTGCTGATAGATACGCAGTATTTT. This encodes CASKRGLLIDTQYF.

This clonotype was detected many times. The chain recombines TRBV6-1 with TRBJ2-4; D remains ambiguous. CDR3 length equals 12 residues. Germline V lookup: CDR1 MNHNS, CDR2 SASEGT. The ends were cut back, 4 bases at V and 8 bases at J, with 9 bases in the middle. For the CDR3, the DNA is TGTGCCAGCAGTGGGGGTTTCGACATTCAGTACTTC. Protein sequence: CASSGGFDIQYF.

V gene TRBV7-9 combines with J gene TRBJ2-4; D might be TRBD1 or TRBD2, each matching 5 bases. Trimming shortened V by 2 bases and J by 0 bases, and 11 bases separated the two germline ends. CDR1 SEHNR and CDR2 FQNEAQ come from the germline V gene (reference sequence). CDR3 size: 16 residues. CDR3 sequence: CASSLPGAVAKNIQYF. In DNA form, the CDR3 reads TGTGCCAGCAGCTTACCCGGGGCCGTAGCCAAAAACATTCAGTACTTC. The full variable domain, with the rest looked up from reference TRBV7-9 and TRBJ2-4, is DTGVSQNPRHKITKRGQNVTFRCDPISEHNRLYWYRQTLGQGPEFLTYFQNEAQLEKSRLLSDRFSAERPKGSFSTLEIQRTEQGDSAMYLCASSLPGAVAKNIQYFGAGTRLSVL.

To note about this clonotype: A much bigger clone sits one base away, suggesting this may be a read error. V gene TRBV20-1 combines with J gene TRBJ2-3, with 7 bases aligning to TRBD1. This CDR3 has 14 residues. The trim removed 5 bases at V and 4 bases at J, leaving 9 bases unmatched. Germline CDR1 is DFQATT and CDR2 is SNEGSKA (reference sequence). The CDR3 region is CSAARQGIADTQYF. CDR3 DNA: TGCAGTGCTGCGAGACAGGGAATTGCAGATACGCAGTATTTT.

The V gene is TRBV2, the J gene TRBJ1-1; 11 bases are a match to TRBD1. The germline V gene encodes CDR1 SNHLY and CDR2 FYNNEI. Losses at the gene ends were 6 bases for V and 0 bases for J; bases not matched to a gene: 3. This CDR3 is 15 amino acids long. DNA for the CDR3: TGTGCCAGCAGGGGGACAGGGGGGATGAACACTGAAGCTTTCTTT. This gives the protein CASRGTGGMNTEAFF.

A note on this clonotype: A much larger clonotype is one base distant, so this may be a read error. V and J are TRBV6-5 and TRBJ1-1; D remains ambiguous. This CDR3 is built from 13 residues. Germline CDR1 MNHEY, CDR2 SVGAGI. The ends were cut back, 7 bases at V and 7 bases at J, with 16 bases in the middle. CDR3 amino acids: CASNPRADLEAFF. The CDR3 coding sequence is TGTGCCAGCAACCCCCGGGCCGATCTTGAAGCTTTCTTT.

In regard to this clonotype: A read error may explain this, as a much larger clone is one base away. The chain couples TRBV7-2 to TRBJ2-7; the match to TRBD2 covers 11 bases. The CDR3 runs 14 residues. The germline V gene encodes CDR1 SGHTA and CDR2 FQGNSA. The DNA for the CDR3 is TGTGCCAGCAGCTTATTAGCGGGGGGGTACGAGCAGCACTTC. Its protein product is CASSLLAGGYEQHF.

The rearrangement uses TRBV12-3 or TRBV12-4 and TRBJ2-7, with no clear D. There are 18 residues in the CDR3. The V end was cut by 5 bases, the J end by 4 bases, with 27 bases between. CDR3 amino acids: CASSTAALMGTVGYEQYF. The CDR3 nucleotides are TGTGCCAGCAGTACCGCAGCCCTCATGGGAACGGTCGGGTACGAGCAGTACTTC.

DNA for the CDR3: TGTGCCTGGAGCGACCCCTTAGGGTGGAGCACAGATACGCAGTATTTT. Protein sequence: CAWSDPLGWSTDTQYF. The rearrangement joins TRBV30 to TRBJ2-3; D is unclear. The CDR3 extends over 16 amino acids. The V end was cut by 3 bases, the J end by 0 bases, with 16 bases between. Germline CDR1 reads GTSNPN; CDR2 reads SVGIG (reference sequence). The whole variable domain, remainder taken from reference TRBV30 and TRBJ2-3, is SQTIHQWPATLVQPVGSPLSLECTVEGTSNPNLYWYRQAAGRGLQLLFYSVGIGQISSEVPQNLSASRPQDRQFILSSKKLLLSDSGFYLCAWSDPLGWSTDTQYFGPGTRLTVL.